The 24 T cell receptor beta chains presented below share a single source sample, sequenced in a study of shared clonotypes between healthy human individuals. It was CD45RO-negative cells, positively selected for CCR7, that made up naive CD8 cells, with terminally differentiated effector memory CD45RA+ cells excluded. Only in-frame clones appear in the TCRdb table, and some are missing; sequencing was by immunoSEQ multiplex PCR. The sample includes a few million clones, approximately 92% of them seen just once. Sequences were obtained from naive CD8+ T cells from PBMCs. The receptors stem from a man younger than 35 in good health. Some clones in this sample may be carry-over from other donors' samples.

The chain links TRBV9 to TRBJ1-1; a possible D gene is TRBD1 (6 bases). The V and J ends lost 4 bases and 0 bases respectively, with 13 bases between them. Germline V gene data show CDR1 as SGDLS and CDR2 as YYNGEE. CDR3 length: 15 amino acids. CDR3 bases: TGTGCCAGCAGCATTGGGGGGCGGATGAACACTGAAGCTTTCTTT. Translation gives CASSIGGRMNTEAFF.

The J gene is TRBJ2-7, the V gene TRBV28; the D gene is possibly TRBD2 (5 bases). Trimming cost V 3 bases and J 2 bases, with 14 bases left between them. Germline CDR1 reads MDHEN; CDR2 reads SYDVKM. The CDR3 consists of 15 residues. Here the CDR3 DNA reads TGTGCCAGCAGTTTGTCAGAGGGAGTAACCTACGAGCAGTACTTC. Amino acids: CASSLSEGVTYEQYF.

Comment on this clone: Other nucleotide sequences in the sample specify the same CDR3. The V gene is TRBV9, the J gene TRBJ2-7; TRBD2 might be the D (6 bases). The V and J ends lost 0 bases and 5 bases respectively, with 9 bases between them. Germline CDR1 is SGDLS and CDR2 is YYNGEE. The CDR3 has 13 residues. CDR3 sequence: CASSVGGLDEQYF. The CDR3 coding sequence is TGTGCCAGCAGCGTAGGGGGACTGGACGAGCAGTACTTC.

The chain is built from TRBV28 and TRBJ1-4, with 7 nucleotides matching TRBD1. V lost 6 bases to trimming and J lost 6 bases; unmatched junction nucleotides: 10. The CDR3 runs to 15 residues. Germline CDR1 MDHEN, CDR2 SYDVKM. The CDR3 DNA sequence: TGTGCCAGCAGAGCCCTAGACAGGGTACATGAAAAACTGTTTTTT. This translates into CASRALDRVHEKLFF.

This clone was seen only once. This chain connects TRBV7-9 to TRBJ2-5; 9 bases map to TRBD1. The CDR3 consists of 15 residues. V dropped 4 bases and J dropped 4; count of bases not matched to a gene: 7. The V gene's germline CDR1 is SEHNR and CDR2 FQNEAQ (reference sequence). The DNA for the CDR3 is TGTGCCAGCAGCTCCGGACAGGGGATGGGAGAGACCCAGTACTTC. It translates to CASSSGQGMGETQYF.

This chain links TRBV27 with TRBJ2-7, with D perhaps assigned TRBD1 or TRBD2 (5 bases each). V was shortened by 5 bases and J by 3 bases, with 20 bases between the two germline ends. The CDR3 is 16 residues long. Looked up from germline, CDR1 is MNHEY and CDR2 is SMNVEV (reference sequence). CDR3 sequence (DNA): TGTGCCAGCAGTCTACACCCCGGGACGGACCTCTACGAGCAGTACTTC. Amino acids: CASSLHPGTDLYEQYF.

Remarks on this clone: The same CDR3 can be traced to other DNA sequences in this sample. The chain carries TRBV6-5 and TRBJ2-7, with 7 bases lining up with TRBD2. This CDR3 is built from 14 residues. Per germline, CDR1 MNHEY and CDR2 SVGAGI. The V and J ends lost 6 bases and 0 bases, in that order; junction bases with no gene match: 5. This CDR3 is CASSYGGGSYEQYF. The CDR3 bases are TGTGCCAGCAGCTATGGGGGGGGCTCCTACGAGCAGTACTTC.

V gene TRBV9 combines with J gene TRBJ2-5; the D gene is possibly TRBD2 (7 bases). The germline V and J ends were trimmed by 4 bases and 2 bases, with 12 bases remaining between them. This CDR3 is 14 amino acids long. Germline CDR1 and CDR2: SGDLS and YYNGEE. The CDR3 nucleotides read TGTGCCAGCAGCAGGGGGGGCAAACAAGAGACCCAGTACTTC. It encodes CASSRGGKQETQYF.

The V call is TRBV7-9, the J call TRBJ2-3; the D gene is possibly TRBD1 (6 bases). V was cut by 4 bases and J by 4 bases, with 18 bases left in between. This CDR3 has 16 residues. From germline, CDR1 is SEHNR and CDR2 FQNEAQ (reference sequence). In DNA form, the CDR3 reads TGTGCCAGCAGCTCGAGCCTAGGGGGATTCGCAGATACGCAGTATTTT. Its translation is CASSSSLGGFADTQYF.

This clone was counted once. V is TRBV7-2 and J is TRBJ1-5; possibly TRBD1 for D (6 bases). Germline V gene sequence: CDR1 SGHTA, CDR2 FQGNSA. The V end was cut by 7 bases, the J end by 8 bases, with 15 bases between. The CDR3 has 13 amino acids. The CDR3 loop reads CASNLGGAEPQHF. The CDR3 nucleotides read TGTGCCAGCAACCTGGGGGGGGCAGAGCCCCAGCATTTT.

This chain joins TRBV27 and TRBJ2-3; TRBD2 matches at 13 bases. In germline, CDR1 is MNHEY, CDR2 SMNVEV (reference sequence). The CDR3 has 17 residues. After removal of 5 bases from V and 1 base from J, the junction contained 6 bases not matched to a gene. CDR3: CASSLLAGGPGTDTQYF. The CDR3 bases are TGTGCCAGCAGTCTACTAGCGGGAGGGCCTGGCACAGATACGCAGTATTTT.

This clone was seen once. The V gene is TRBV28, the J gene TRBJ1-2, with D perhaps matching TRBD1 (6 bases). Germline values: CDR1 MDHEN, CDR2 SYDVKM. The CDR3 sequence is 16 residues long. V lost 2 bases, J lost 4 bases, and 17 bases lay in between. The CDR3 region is CASSLHQYDRTYGYTF. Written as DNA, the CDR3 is TGTGCCAGCAGTTTACATCAATACGACAGGACCTATGGCTACACCTTC.

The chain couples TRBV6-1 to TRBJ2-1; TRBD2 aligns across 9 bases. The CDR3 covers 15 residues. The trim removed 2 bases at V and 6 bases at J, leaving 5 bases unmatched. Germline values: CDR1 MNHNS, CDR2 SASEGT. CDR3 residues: CASSERASGTNEQFF. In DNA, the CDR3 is TGTGCCAGCAGTGAAAGGGCTAGCGGGACCAATGAGCAGTTCTTC.

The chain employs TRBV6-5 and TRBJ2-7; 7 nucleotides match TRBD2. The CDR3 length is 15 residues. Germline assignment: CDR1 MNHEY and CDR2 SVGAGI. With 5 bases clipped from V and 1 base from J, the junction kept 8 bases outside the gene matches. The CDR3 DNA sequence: TGTGCCAGCAGTCTCGGGGAGCGGGGATCCTACGAGCAGTACTTC. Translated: CASSLGERGSYEQYF.

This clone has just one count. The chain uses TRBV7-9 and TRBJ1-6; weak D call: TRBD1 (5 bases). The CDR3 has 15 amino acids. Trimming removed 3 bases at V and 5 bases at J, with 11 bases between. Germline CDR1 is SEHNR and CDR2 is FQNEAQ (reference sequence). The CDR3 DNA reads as TGTGCCAGCAGCTTTGACAGCTGGGATAATTCACCCCTCCACTTT. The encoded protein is CASSFDSWDNSPLHF.

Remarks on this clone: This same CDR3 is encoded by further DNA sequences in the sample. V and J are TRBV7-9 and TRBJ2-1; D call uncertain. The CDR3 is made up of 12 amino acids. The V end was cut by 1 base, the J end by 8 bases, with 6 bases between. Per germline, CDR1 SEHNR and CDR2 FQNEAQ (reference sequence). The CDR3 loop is CASSLVGYEQFF. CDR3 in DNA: TGTGCCAGCAGCTTAGTCGGGTATGAGCAGTTCTTC.

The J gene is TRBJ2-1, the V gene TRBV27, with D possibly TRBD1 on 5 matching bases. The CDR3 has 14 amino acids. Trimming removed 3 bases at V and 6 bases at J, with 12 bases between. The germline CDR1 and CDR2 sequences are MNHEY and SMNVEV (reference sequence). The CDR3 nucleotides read TGTGCCAGCAGTTTGGGGCCGTGGGCCAATGAGCAGTTCTTC. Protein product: CASSLGPWANEQFF.

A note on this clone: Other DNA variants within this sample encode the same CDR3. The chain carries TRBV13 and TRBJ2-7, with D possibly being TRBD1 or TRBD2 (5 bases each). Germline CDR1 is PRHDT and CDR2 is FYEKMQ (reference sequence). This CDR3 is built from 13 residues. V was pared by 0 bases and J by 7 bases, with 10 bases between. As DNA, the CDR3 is TGTGCCAGCAGCTTAGGGAGGGGAAGGGAGCAGTACTTC. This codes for CASSLGRGREQYF.

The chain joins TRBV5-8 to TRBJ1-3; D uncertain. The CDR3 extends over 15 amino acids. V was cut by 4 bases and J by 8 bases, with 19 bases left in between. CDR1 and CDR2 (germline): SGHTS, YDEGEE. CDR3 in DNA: TGTGCCAGCAGCACCCCCTTGCGTATCGGATACACCATATATTTT. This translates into CASSTPLRIGYTIYF.

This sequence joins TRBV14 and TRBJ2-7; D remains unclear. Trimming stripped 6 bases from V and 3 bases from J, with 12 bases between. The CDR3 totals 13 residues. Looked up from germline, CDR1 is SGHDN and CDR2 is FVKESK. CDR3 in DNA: TGTGCCAGCAGGCTTCAAGGGTTCTACGAGCAGTACTTC. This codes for CASRLQGFYEQYF.

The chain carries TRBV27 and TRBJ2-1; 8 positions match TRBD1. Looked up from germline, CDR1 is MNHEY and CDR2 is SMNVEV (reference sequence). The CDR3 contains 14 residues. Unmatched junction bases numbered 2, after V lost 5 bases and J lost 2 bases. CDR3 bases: TGTGCCAGCAGTACAGGGGGACCCTACAATGAGCAGTTCTTC. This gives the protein CASSTGGPYNEQFF.

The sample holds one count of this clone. CDR3 protein: CSVRSSRGAGELFF. The CDR3 DNA sequence: TGCAGCGTGCGCTCCTCCAGGGGTGCCGGGGAGCTGTTTTTT. The V call is TRBV29-1, the J call TRBJ2-2, with D perhaps TRBD1 (6 bases). The CDR3 is made up of 14 amino acids. Trimming left V 6 bases short and J 6 bases short, with 17 bases between. Looked up from germline, CDR1 is SQVTM and CDR2 is ANQGSEA.

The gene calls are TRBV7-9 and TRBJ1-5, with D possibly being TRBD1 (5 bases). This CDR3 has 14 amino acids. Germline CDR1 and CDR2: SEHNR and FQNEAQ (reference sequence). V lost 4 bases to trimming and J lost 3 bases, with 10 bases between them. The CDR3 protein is CASSSTDTNQPQHF. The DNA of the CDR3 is TGTGCCAGCAGCTCAACGGACACCAATCAGCCCCAGCATTTT.

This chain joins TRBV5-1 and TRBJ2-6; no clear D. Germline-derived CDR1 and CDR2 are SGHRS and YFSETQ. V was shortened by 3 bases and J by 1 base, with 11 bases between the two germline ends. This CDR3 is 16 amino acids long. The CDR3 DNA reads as TGCGCCAGCAGCTCTAAAGAAGGTTCTGGGGCCAACGTCCTGACTTTC. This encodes CASSSKEGSGANVLTF.